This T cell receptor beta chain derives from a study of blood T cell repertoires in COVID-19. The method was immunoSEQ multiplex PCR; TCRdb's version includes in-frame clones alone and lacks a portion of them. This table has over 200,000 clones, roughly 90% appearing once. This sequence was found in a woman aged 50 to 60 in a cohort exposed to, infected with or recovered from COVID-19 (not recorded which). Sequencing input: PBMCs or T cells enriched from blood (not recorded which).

In DNA form, the CDR3 reads TGTGCCAGCACTTTAGACCTAGCGGCTCAAGAGACCCAGTACTTC. This gives the protein CASTLDLAAQETQYF. This chain uses TRBV5-4 with TRBJ2-5; 7 bases match TRBD2. Germline trimming cut 6 bases from V and 2 bases from J; bases unmatched to any gene: 10. The CDR3 loop spans 15 amino acids. Germline lookup yields CDR1 SGHNT and CDR2 YYREEE (reference sequence).